Included here is one T cell receptor beta chain sequence, with context. The V gene's germline CDR1 is ENHRY and CDR2 SYGVKD. V was cut by 0 bases and J by 0 bases, with 12 bases left in between. The CDR3 runs 17 residues. Libraries were prepared by immunoSEQ multiplex PCR; TCRdb keeps only in-frame clonotypes and omits some of them. The profile shows 100,000 to 150,000 clones, 90% of them singletons. The entry originates in a study of control samples from healthy donors and cancer patients. V gene TRBV10-3 combines with J gene TRBJ1-5; D not certain. The sample taken for sequencing was blood. The sequence derives from a man aged 35-49 years in good health. CDR3 sequence reads: CAISESLGGISNQPQHF. CDR3 nucleotides: TGTGCCATCAGTGAGTCGTTGGGAGGGATTAGCAATCAGCCCCAGCATTTT.